Shown below are 13 T cell receptor beta chains from a single sample sequenced in a study of identifying expanded T cells in peripheral blood (dated by TCRdb to about 2019). Receptors were amplified or captured by the immunoSEQ multiplex PCR assay. Sourced from immuneACCESS, this table was stored by TCRdb with only in-frame sequences that have V and J called. A share of the clones is absent; for the studies checked, an unresolved V gene accounts for under half, and the remainder has no known explanation. This sample lists about 97,000 clones; 70% to 90% were detected once. Jointly, the top ten make up 17% of the sample. The sequencing input was blood. These receptors all come from a person aged 18 to 70 in good health.

The chain uses TRBV11-3 and TRBJ2-7, with 7 bases that match TRBD2. This CDR3 contains 12 residues. V dropped 5 bases and J dropped 7; count of bases not matched to a gene: 5. Germline CDR1 reads SGHNT; CDR2 reads YENEEA. CDR3 nucleotides: TGTGCCAGCAGCGGACTCGGGGGGGAGCAGTACTTC. This encodes CASSGLGGEQYF.

The V and J genes are TRBV4-1 and TRBJ2-7, with D perhaps matching TRBD2 (6 bases). This CDR3 spans 13 amino acids. Between the trimmed V and J ends, which lost 4 bases and 3 bases, there was a span of 10 bases. In germline, CDR1 is MGHRA, CDR2 YSYEKL. CDR3 amino acids: CASSPSGGYEQYF. In DNA form, the CDR3 reads TGCGCCAGCAGCCCCTCCGGGGGCTACGAGCAGTACTTC.

This rearrangement joins TRBV4-2 to TRBJ2-5, with 12 bases matching TRBD2. The V gene end was trimmed by 4 bases and the J gene end by 2 bases; junction bases not matched to a gene: 5. The CDR3 is 16 amino acids. Germline CDR1 is LGHNA and CDR2 is YNFKEQ. This CDR3 reads CASSPRLAGEQETQYF. The CDR3 DNA is TGTGCCAGCAGCCCGAGACTAGCGGGGGAGCAAGAGACCCAGTACTTC.

This chain joins TRBV5-1 and TRBJ1-2; D perhaps matches TRBD1 (5 bases). The V gene lost 7 bases and the J gene lost 8 bases, with 18 bases spanning the gap. Germline loops: CDR1 SGHRS, CDR2 YFSETQ. CDR3 length: 13 amino acids. The CDR3 here is CASAGGQGVGYTF. CDR3 nucleotide sequence: TGCGCCAGCGCCGGCGGGCAGGGAGTAGGCTACACCTTC.

The chain recombines TRBV4-3 with TRBJ1-2; 7 nucleotides agree with TRBD1. V lost 1 base, J lost 0 bases, and 8 bases stayed unmatched. Per the germline V gene, CDR1 is LGHNA and CDR2 is YSLEER. The CDR3 spans 17 residues. DNA for the CDR3: TGCGCCAGCAGCCAAGGCGAGGGGGCGGTAGCTAACTATGGCTACACCTTC. It specifies CASSQGEGAVANYGYTF.

J is TRBJ1-1 and V is TRBV19; the D is unclear. Trimming removed 0 bases from V and 5 bases from J, with 13 bases in between. The CDR3 is 15 amino acids. The germline V gene has CDR1 LNHDA and CDR2 SQIVND (reference sequence). The CDR3 DNA sequence: TGTGCCAGTAGTATAGAGGCCTATCAAGGGACTGAAGCTTTCTTT. Amino acids: CASSIEAYQGTEAFF.

About this clone itself: The same CDR3 also results from other DNA sequences found in this sample. The rearrangement uses TRBV5-1 and TRBJ2-5; tentatively, D is TRBD1 or TRBD2 (5 bases each). The CDR3 is 14 amino acids. Trimming shortened V by 4 bases and J by 3 bases, and 13 bases separated the two germline ends. Germline V lookup: CDR1 SGHRS, CDR2 YFSETQ. The CDR3 protein is CASSLGTAKETQYF. In nucleotides, the CDR3 is TGCGCCAGCAGCCTCGGGACCGCGAAAGAGACCCAGTACTTC.

This chain connects TRBV6-6 to TRBJ1-3; D is uncertain. CDR3 length: 16 amino acids. V was cut by 5 bases and J by 2 bases, with 16 bases left in between. Germline V gene lookup returns CDR1 MNHNY and CDR2 SVGAGI (reference sequence). CDR3 sequence reads: CASSGFIEITGNTIYF. For the CDR3, the DNA is TGTGCCAGCAGTGGCTTTATAGAGATCACTGGAAACACCATATATTTT.

The chain recombines TRBV6-5 with TRBJ1-2, with D possibly being TRBD1 (6 bases). Germline-derived CDR1 and CDR2 are MNHEY and SVGAGI. The CDR3 length is 12 residues. V was pared by 10 bases and J by 8 bases, with 17 bases between. This CDR3 reads CATRGPGDGYTF. CDR3 nucleotide sequence: TGTGCCACCCGTGGGCCAGGGGACGGCTACACCTTC.

The chain combines TRBV9 with TRBJ2-1, with 10 bases aligning to TRBD2. The CDR3 is 15 amino acids. Trimming took 4 bases from V and 7 from J; bases not matched to a gene: 8. Germline V lookup: CDR1 SGDLS, CDR2 YYNGEE. Here the CDR3 DNA reads TGTGCCAGCAGCTACTCGGGACTAGCGAGGAATGAGCAGTTCTTC. Protein sequence: CASSYSGLARNEQFF.

The rearrangement joins TRBV5-4 to TRBJ2-5; 11 bases are a match to TRBD1. Unmatched junction bases numbered 7, after V lost 4 bases and J lost 2 bases. CDR1 and CDR2 from the germline V gene are SGHNT and YYREEE (reference sequence). This CDR3 is 16 amino acids long. The CDR3 DNA reads as TGTGCCAGCAGCCCCCGGGACAGGGGGACGCAAGAGACCCAGTACTTC. Amino acid sequence: CASSPRDRGTQETQYF.

This chain uses TRBV10-1 with TRBJ2-7; the match to TRBD1 covers 9 bases. The CDR3 contains 14 residues. Germline values: CDR1 WNHNN, CDR2 SYGVQD (reference sequence). The ends lost 4 bases at V and 5 bases at J; junction bases unmatched: 6. CDR3 bases: TGCGCCAGCAGTGGTCCGGGACAGGGCCACGAGCAGTACTTC. Its translation: CASSGPGQGHEQYF.

This sequence joins TRBV30 and TRBJ1-6, with D uncertain. CDR3 length equals 16 residues. Germline CDR1 is GTSNPN and CDR2 is SVGIG (reference sequence). Deletions cut 0 bases from V and 0 bases from J, with 9 bases between. CDR3 sequence (DNA): TGTGCCTGGAGTGTACCCCGGAGCTCCTATAATTCACCCCTCCACTTT. Translating gives CAWSVPRSSYNSPLHF.